The 15 T cell receptor beta chains below all came from one sample that was sequenced in a study of T-cell reconstitution after alpha-beta-depleted transplantation in children. Preparation of the TCRbeta library used unique molecular identifiers. In TCRdb, the PCR reads were re-called with MiXCR into one record per CDR3 protein. This repertoire shows around 580,000 distinct CDR3 sequences, 23% found once; its top ten account for around 14%. This specimen was PBMCs, mostly from graft donor cells, taken 360 days after TCRalphabeta/CD19-depleted stem cell transplant. These receptor sequences come from a boy younger than two who had a stem cell transplant for acute myeloid leukemia, so the T cells may come from the graft donor.

This clonotype came up a few times. The rearrangement joins TRBV5-1 to TRBJ2-1, with D unresolved. V lost 4 bases to trimming and J lost 2 bases, with 16 bases between them. This CDR3 has 16 amino acids. CDR1 SGHRS and CDR2 YFSETQ come from the germline V gene. The CDR3 bases are TGCGCCAGCAGCCTTATCAGGACGCTTACCTACAATGAGCAGTTCTTC. It is translated as CASSLIRTLTYNEQFF.

The CDR3 loop is CASSKREDRDPSGANVLTF. DNA of the CDR3: TGTGCCAGCAGCAAAAGGGAGGACAGGGACCCCTCTGGGGCCAACGTCCTGACTTTC. The chain has TRBV21-1 and TRBJ2-6; the DNA was not compared with TRBD1, the D call given in the table. TRBV21-1 is a listed pseudogene. This CDR3 has 19 residues.

The rearrangement links TRBV20-1 to TRBJ2-2; D call uncertain. The germline CDR1 and CDR2 sequences are DFQATT and SNEGSKA (reference sequence). Trimming pared 4 bases from V and 2 bases from J, leaving 8 bases between. The CDR3 runs to 13 residues. CDR3 sequence reads: CSATGLNTGELFF. CDR3 sequence (DNA): TGCAGTGCTACGGGCCTTAACACCGGGGAGCTGTTTTTT.

V usage is TRBV28 and J usage is TRBJ2-4, with 8 nucleotides matching TRBD2. The CDR3 is made up of 15 amino acids. V lost 6 bases, J lost 4 bases, and 8 bases stayed unmatched. Germline CDR1 and CDR2: MDHEN and SYDVKM. The CDR3 is CASSPRGRPKNIQYF. Written as DNA, the CDR3 is TGTGCCAGCAGCCCCCGCGGGAGGCCTAAAAACATTCAGTACTTC.

The chain joins TRBV10-2 to TRBJ2-3; 9 bases are a match to TRBD1. Per the germline V gene, CDR1 is WSHSY and CDR2 is SAAADI. V shed 8 bases, J shed 4 bases, and the junction held 25 bases outside the gene matches. The CDR3 covers 20 residues. The CDR3 sequence is CASPSLGQGPDPIRADTQYF. Here the CDR3 DNA reads TGCGCCAGCCCGTCATTGGGACAGGGTCCAGATCCCATTCGGGCAGATACGCAGTATTTT.

In this sample, this clonotype turned up a few times. This chain joins TRBV15 and TRBJ2-1, with D possibly TRBD1 on 6 matching bases. In germline, CDR1 is LNHNV, CDR2 YYDKDF (reference sequence). The CDR3 length is 15 residues. The V end was cut by 1 base, the J end by 13 bases, with 20 bases between. The CDR3 loop is CATSRARSAGTRQFF. In DNA, the CDR3 is TGTGCCACCAGCAGAGCCCGCTCCGCCGGGACACGCCAGTTCTTC.

This clonotype was counted between two and nine times. The chain employs TRBV7-9 and TRBJ2-2; 8 bases agree with TRBD1. This CDR3 has 15 amino acids. With 4 bases clipped from V and 3 bases from J, the junction kept 4 bases outside the gene matches. CDR1 is SEHNR, CDR2 FQNEAQ, per germline (reference sequence). The chain's CDR3 is CASSSGQGYTGELFF. Here the CDR3 DNA reads TGTGCCAGCAGCTCCGGACAGGGTTACACCGGGGAGCTGTTTTTT.

The rearrangement uses TRBV5-6 and TRBJ2-6; D may be TRBD1 or TRBD2 (6 bases each). The V gene's germline CDR1 is SGHDT and CDR2 YYEEEE. V shed 0 bases and J shed 2 bases, with 15 bases lying between them. The CDR3 is made up of 18 amino acids. The CDR3 bases are TGTGCCAGCAGCTTGGAGGACGGGGGCGAGCCTGGGGCCAACGTCCTGACTTTC. It codes for CASSLEDGGEPGANVLTF.

The table lists this clonotype with many counts. This sequence joins TRBV29-1 and TRBJ1-1, with D hard to call. Deletions cut 2 bases from V and 3 bases from J, with 19 bases between. Germline V gene sequence: CDR1 SQVTM, CDR2 ANQGSEA. The CDR3 is made up of 16 amino acids. The CDR3 loop reads CSVESIRAPGHTEAFF. The CDR3 DNA follows: TGCAGCGTTGAATCGATTAGGGCACCGGGTCACACTGAAGCTTTCTTT.

This clonotype was detected ten times or more. The CDR3: CASSVGIQVPSTDTQYF. The CDR3 nucleotides are TGCGCCAGCAGCGTCGGAATACAGGTTCCTAGCACAGATACGCAGTATTTT. V is TRBV5-1 and J is TRBJ2-3, with D possibly being TRBD1 (5 bases). Trimming left V 4 bases short and J 0 bases short, with 18 bases between. The CDR3 loop spans 17 amino acids. CDR1 and CDR2 from the germline V gene are SGHRS and YFSETQ.

This clonotype has at least ten counts. J is TRBJ1-5 and V is TRBV7-9, with TRBD1 matching over 8 bases. The CDR3 is made up of 14 amino acids. Losses at the gene ends were 5 bases for V and 2 bases for J; bases not matched to a gene: 2. Germline V gives CDR1 SEHNR, CDR2 FQNEAQ (reference sequence). The CDR3 coding sequence is TGTGCCAGCAGCCAGGACAGGGGCAATCAGCCCCAGCATTTT. Protein sequence: CASSQDRGNQPQHF.

This clonotype appeared once. At one boundary the junction diverges from the germline segment, which might be a read error. The rearrangement uses TRBV6-2 or TRBV6-3 and TRBJ1-1; possibly TRBD1 for D (5 bases). CDR1 and CDR2 (germline): MNHEY, SVGEGT. The CDR3 totals 14 residues. The CDR3 here is CASSYQGASAEAFF. In DNA form, the CDR3 reads TGTGCCAGCAGTTACCAAGGGGCGAGCGCTGAAGCCTTCTTT.

This clonotype has only a few counts. The chain is built from TRBV7-9 and TRBJ2-1, with D maybe TRBD2 (5 bases). Trimming stripped 1 base from V and 4 bases from J, with 11 bases between. There are 15 residues in the CDR3. Per the germline V gene, CDR1 is SEHNR and CDR2 is FQNEAQ (reference sequence). CDR3 sequence: CASSLGTRPYNEQFF. Here the CDR3 DNA reads TGTGCCAGCAGCTTAGGGACTCGACCTTACAATGAGCAGTTCTTC.

This clonotype has just a few counts. This sequence joins TRBV29-1 and TRBJ2-3; 9 positions match TRBD2. The CDR3 runs to 16 residues. V lost 2 bases, J lost 6 bases, and 12 bases stayed unmatched. Per the germline V gene, CDR1 is SQVTM and CDR2 is ANQGSEA. The CDR3 DNA follows: TGCAGCGTTGAAACCCGCCTAGCGGGGTGGGGGGATACGCAGTATTTT. Translation: CSVETRLAGWGDTQYF.

This chain connects TRBV7-6 to TRBJ2-5, with 7 bases that match TRBD2. Per germline, CDR1 SGHVS and CDR2 FNYEAQ. With 1 base clipped from V and 3 bases from J, the junction kept 2 bases outside the gene matches. This CDR3 is 14 amino acids long. CDR3 sequence: CASSLGGGKETQYF. The CDR3 nucleotides are TGTGCCAGCAGCTTAGGGGGGGGAAAAGAGACCCAGTACTTC.